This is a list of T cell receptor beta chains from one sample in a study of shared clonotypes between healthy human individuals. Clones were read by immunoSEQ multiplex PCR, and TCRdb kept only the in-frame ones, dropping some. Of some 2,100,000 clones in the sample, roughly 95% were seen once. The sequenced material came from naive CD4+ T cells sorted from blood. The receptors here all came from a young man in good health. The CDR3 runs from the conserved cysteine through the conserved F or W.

cdr3_aa: CASSSPRVGANLRALEQFF
j_call: TRBJ2-1
v_call: TRBV13

cdr3_aa: CASSLLPGEKLFF
j_call: TRBJ1-4
v_call: TRBV5-1

cdr3_aa: CASSEGLAGSIDTQYF
j_call: TRBJ2-3
v_call: TRBV2

cdr3_aa: CASSPETMNTEAFF
j_call: TRBJ1-1
v_call: TRBV19

cdr3_aa: CATSRGQGQAVYGYTF
j_call: TRBJ1-2
v_call: TRBV15

cdr3_aa: CASSQDPGLAGYQETQYF
j_call: TRBJ2-5
v_call: TRBV4-1

cdr3_aa: CASSLSPAAPLEQYF
j_call: TRBJ2-7
v_call: TRBV11-2

cdr3_aa: CASSSGGGRGYTF
j_call: TRBJ1-2
v_call: TRBV5-1

cdr3_aa: CASNPRQYLNQPQHF
j_call: TRBJ1-5
v_call: TRBV19

cdr3_aa: CASSLGPTSTDTQYF
j_call: TRBJ2-3
v_call: TRBV11-2

cdr3_aa: CASSPNKRTQYF
j_call: TRBJ2-5
v_call: TRBV6-1

cdr3_aa: CASSVREQETQYF
j_call: TRBJ2-5
v_call: TRBV2

cdr3_aa: CASRAVMNTEAFF
j_call: TRBJ1-1
v_call: TRBV27

cdr3_aa: CASSPHGLAGHTDTQYF
j_call: TRBJ2-3
v_call: TRBV27

cdr3_aa: CASSEPGSGGLGDTQYF
j_call: TRBJ2-3
v_call: TRBV6-1

cdr3_aa: CASTSVSTQYF
j_call: TRBJ2-3
v_call: TRBV7-2